This T cell receptor beta chain stems from a study of CD8+CD57+ T cells in acquired aplastic anemia. Genomic DNA acted as the template from which TCR beta VDJ combination and CDR3 sequence profiling were carried out. TCRdb processed the reads anew with MiXCR; each CDR3 protein has one entry. The table includes about 160,000 distinct CDR3 sequences, around 45% detected once. This clonotype was seen repeatedly, ten times or more. The CDR3 is 16 amino acids. In germline, CDR1 is DFQATT, CDR2 SNEGSKA (reference sequence). With V trimmed by 2 bases and J by 3 bases, 6 bases remained unmatched. The rearrangement uses TRBV20-1 and TRBJ1-3; 11 nucleotides match TRBD1. The TCR comes from a human donor in good health. Sequenced input: sorted CD4+, CD8+, or CD8+CD57+ T cells (not recorded which) from PBMCs. The CDR3 loop reads CSARRTGGLGGNTIYF. DNA for the CDR3: TGCAGTGCTAGACGGACAGGGGGCTTAGGTGGAAACACCATATATTTT.